This is a list of T cell receptor beta chains from one sample in a study of blood T cell repertoires in COVID-19. The assay was immunoSEQ multiplex PCR, and TCRdb's table has in-frame clones only and misses some. The sample has approximately 500,000 clones, less than 90% seen once. Sequenced: peripheral blood. Source of these receptors: a woman aged 45-65 years with COVID-19, enrolled during active disease. The CDR3 runs from the conserved cysteine through the conserved F or W. The D gene is left open where the match is weak. Rows may omit the clone size; those that give it use once, few, many or a size class.

TRBJ1-2 | - | TRBD1 | TRBV6-5 | CASSYSGQGTGYTF | TGTGCCAGCAGTTACTCGGGACAGGGTACGGGCTACACCTTC
TRBJ1-5 | - | - | TRBV5-6 | CASSLVGGPGQPQHF | TGTGCCAGCAGCTTGGTCGGGGGGCCGGGGCAGCCCCAGCATTTT
TRBJ2-6 | - | TRBD1 | TRBV27 | CASSMTGGTGANVLTF | TGTGCCAGCAGTATGACAGGGGGGACAGGGGCCAACGTCCTGACTTTC
TRBJ1-6 | - | TRBD1 | TRBV5-6 | CASSLFTGGSPLHF | TGTGCCAGCAGCTTGTTTACAGGGGGTTCACCCCTCCACTTT
TRBJ1-1 | - | - | TRBV6-6 | CATRGAEAFF | TGTGCCACCAGGGGAGCTGAAGCTTTCTTT
TRBJ2-7 | - | - | TRBV19 | CASTNRHAGIYEQYF | TGTGCCAGTACGAATCGACACGCGGGGATCTACGAGCAGTACTTC
TRBJ2-5 | - | TRBD1 | TRBV6-5 | CATLGQLKETQYF | TGTGCCACTCTGGGACAGCTTAAAGAGACCCAGTACTTC
TRBJ2-4 | - | TRBD1 | TRBV7-2 | CASSPGTGVAKNIQYF | TGTGCCAGCAGCCCAGGGACAGGGGTAGCCAAAAACATTCAGTACTTC
TRBJ2-7 | - | TRBD1 | TRBV3-1/TRBV3-2 | CASSQGKGTGTYEQYF | TGTGCCAGCAGCCAAGGGAAGGGGACAGGGACCTACGAGCAGTACTTC
TRBJ1-2 | - | - | TRBV12-3/TRBV12-4 | CASSWGANYGYTF | TGTGCCAGCAGTTGGGGAGCTAACTATGGCTACACCTTC
TRBJ1-5 | - | - | TRBV10-2 | CASSARVMDQPQHF | TGCGCCAGCAGTGCCAGGGTCATGGATCAGCCCCAGCATTTT
TRBJ1-1 | - | - | TRBV29-1 | CSVTAGRETEAFF | TGCAGCGTCACCGCGGGGCGAGAGACTGAAGCTTTCTTT
TRBJ1-5 | - | TRBD1 | TRBV4-1 | CASSQETGVTQPQHF | TGCGCCAGCAGCCAAGAGACAGGGGTGACTCAGCCCCAGCATTTT
TRBJ2-7 | few | - | TRBV6-1 | CASSESIQEQYF | TGTGCCAGCAGTGAATCAATACAAGAGCAGTACTTC
TRBJ1-1 | - | - | TRBV2 | CASSGAGSKGEAFF | TGTGCCAGCAGTGGAGCAGGGAGCAAAGGGGAAGCTTTCTTT
TRBJ1-1 | few | - | TRBV5-1 | CASSLGQSKAFF | TGCGCCAGCAGCTTAGGACAGTCAAAAGCTTTCTTT
TRBJ1-5 | - | - | TRBV27 | CASSPQGRGEPQHF | TGTGCCAGCAGTCCTCAGGGGAGGGGGGAGCCCCAGCATTTT
TRBJ1-5 | few | - | TRBV5-6 | CASSTGTYNQPQHF | TGTGCCAGCAGCACCGGGACTTACAATCAGCCCCAGCATTTT
TRBJ2-3 | - | TRBD2 | TRBV6-5 | CASSSPSGESTDTQYF | TGTGCCAGCAGTTCCCCTAGCGGGGAAAGCACAGATACGCAGTATTTT
TRBJ1-3 | once | TRBD1 | TRBV11-2 | CASSLVYRGARKNTIYF | TGTGCCAGCAGCTTAGTTTACAGGGGCGCTAGGAAGAACACCATATATTTT